The 22 T cell receptor beta chains reported below all come from one sample, sequenced in a study of T cell responses to AZD1222 COVID-19 vaccine. Assay: immunoSEQ multiplex PCR; the TCRdb copy retains only in-frame clones and omits some. This table has under 150,000 clones, about 88% appearing once. The material was peripheral blood, obtained 28 days after the second AZD1222 dose. These receptors all stem from an adult who received the AZD1222 COVID-19 vaccine.

V gene TRBV9 combines with J gene TRBJ2-2, with 12 bases matching TRBD2. Germline CDR1 SGDLS, CDR2 YYNGEE. The V gene end was trimmed by 0 bases and the J gene end by 4 bases; junction bases not matched to a gene: 4. CDR3 length: 17 amino acids. The CDR3 nucleotides are TGTGCCAGCAGCGTAGGACTAGCGGGAGTTCTCACCGGGGAGCTGTTTTTT. Translating gives CASSVGLAGVLTGELFF.

The J gene is TRBJ2-5, the V gene TRBV12-3 or TRBV12-4; no clear D gene. With 6 bases removed from V and 4 bases from J, the gap between germline ends came to 9 bases. There are 12 residues in the CDR3. The CDR3 reads CASSLVGETQYF. The CDR3 region has the DNA TGTGCCAGCAGCCTCGTCGGAGAGACCCAGTACTTC.

The V gene is TRBV10-3, the J gene TRBJ1-4, with D possibly TRBD1 on 6 matching bases. With 2 bases removed from V and 8 bases from J, the gap between germline ends came to 18 bases. CDR1 and CDR2 from the germline V gene are ENHRY and SYGVKD. The CDR3 has 16 residues. CDR3: CAISETGQSRPEKLFF. In DNA, the CDR3 is TGTGCCATCAGTGAGACCGGACAGAGCCGACCCGAAAAACTGTTTTTT.

The rearrangement uses TRBV5-1 and TRBJ1-4; no clear D. Trimming took off 2 bases at V and 8 bases at J, with 13 bases between the two ends. The CDR3 has 14 amino acids. CDR1 is SGHRS and CDR2 is YFSETQ in the germline V gene. As DNA, the CDR3 is TGCGCCAGCAGCTTCGAGCAGCCGAGGGAAAAACTGTTTTTT. Amino acids: CASSFEQPREKLFF.

The rearrangement links TRBV7-8 to TRBJ1-1; D remains unclear. CDR1 is SGHVS and CDR2 is FQNEAQ in the germline V gene. Trimming removed 1 base at V and 1 base at J, with 4 bases between. The CDR3 totals 13 residues. CDR3 in DNA: TGTGCCAGCAGCTTAGGGTCGAACACTGAAGCTTTCTTT. Translation: CASSLGSNTEAFF. Full variable domain (missing parts from reference TRBV7-8 and TRBJ1-1): GAGVSQSPRYKVAKRGQDVALRCDPISGHVSLFWYQQALGQGPEFLTYFQNEAQLDKSGLPSDRFFAERPEGSVSTLKIQRTQQEDSAVYLCASSLGSNTEAFFGQGTRLTVV.

This chain links TRBV18 with TRBJ1-1; D not resolved. There are 13 residues in the CDR3. CDR1 and CDR2 from the germline V gene are KGHSH and LQKENI. V dropped 0 bases and J dropped 5 bases, with 7 bases sitting between them. The CDR3 region is CASSPPAGTEAFF. DNA of the CDR3: TGTGCCAGCTCACCACCGGCAGGAACTGAAGCTTTCTTT. The full variable domain, completed using reference TRBV18 and TRBJ1-1, is NAGVMQNPRHLVRRRGQEARLRCSPMKGHSHVYWYRQLPEEGLKFMVYLQKENIIDESGMPKERFSAEFPKEGPSILRIQQVVRGDSAAYFCASSPPAGTEAFFGQGTRLTVV.

The sample holds one count of this clone. J is TRBJ2-7 and V is TRBV7-8; no definite D call. Germline CDR1 SGHVS, CDR2 FQNEAQ. V was shortened by 1 base and J by 6 bases, with 7 bases between the two germline ends. The length of the CDR3 is 12 residues. The CDR3 spells CASSLGLAEQYF. CDR3 bases: TGTGCCAGCAGCTTAGGGCTCGCCGAGCAGTACTTC.

The chain is built from TRBV2 and TRBJ1-1; unclear D gene. CDR1 and CDR2 from the germline V gene are SNHLY and FYNNEI. This CDR3 has 12 residues. Deletions cut 9 bases from V and 3 bases from J, with 11 bases between. Here the CDR3 DNA reads TGTGCCAGTAAAGAGAGGGACACTGAAGCTTTCTTT. Translation gives CASKERDTEAFF.

The chain is built from TRBV7-9 and TRBJ2-1; TRBD2 agrees at 14 bases. V gave up 2 bases and J gave up 6 bases; unmatched junction bases: 12. The CDR3 has 19 residues. In germline, CDR1 is SEHNR, CDR2 FQNEAQ (reference sequence). In nucleotides, the CDR3 is TGTGCCAGCAGCTTACCCCTTGGGACTAGCGGGAGCCTAGGCAATGAGCAGTTCTTC. Protein: CASSLPLGTSGSLGNEQFF.

The chain recombines TRBV3-1 (or the pseudogene TRBV3-2) with TRBJ2-5; a weak D match, TRBD2 (6 bases). With 1 base removed from V and 4 bases from J, the gap between germline ends came to 13 bases. This CDR3 contains 15 residues. Germline V gene data show CDR1 as LGHDT and CDR2 as YNNKEL (reference sequence). This chain's CDR3 is CASSQGGVRIETQYF. The CDR3 nucleotides read TGTGCCAGCAGCCAAGGGGGGGTCCGGATAGAGACCCAGTACTTC.

The V gene is TRBV23-1, the J gene TRBJ1-2; D gene ambiguous. TRBV23-1 is sorted into the ORF group, with uncertain function. This CDR3 contains 14 residues. The V end was cut by 0 bases, the J end by 4 bases, with 9 bases between. The CDR3 region is CASSQSLDLYGYTF. The CDR3 DNA sequence: TGCGCCAGCAGTCAATCCCTCGACCTCTATGGCTACACCTTC.

The sample holds one count of this clone. The chain uses TRBV7-8 and TRBJ2-2; 7 positions match TRBD1. Trimming took 2 bases from V and 6 from J; bases not matched to a gene: 6. Per the germline V gene, CDR1 is SGHVS and CDR2 is FQNEAQ. The CDR3 sequence is 15 residues long. CDR3 protein: CASSLLGTAPGELFF. CDR3 bases: TGTGCCAGCAGCTTATTGGGGACAGCTCCCGGGGAGCTGTTTTTT. Supplemented by reference TRBV7-8 and TRBJ2-2, the full variable domain reads GAGVSQSPRYKVAKRGQDVALRCDPISGHVSLFWYQQALGQGPEFLTYFQNEAQLDKSGLPSDRFFAERPEGSVSTLKIQRTQQEDSAVYLCASSLLGTAPGELFFGEGSRLTVL.

V usage is TRBV5-1 and J usage is TRBJ1-1; D uncertain. Germline V gene data show CDR1 as SGHRS and CDR2 as YFSETQ. The CDR3 consists of 11 residues. The ends were cut back, 5 bases at V and 1 base at J, with 3 bases in the middle. The CDR3 reads CASRQNTEAFF. The CDR3, as DNA: TGCGCCAGCAGGCAGAACACTGAAGCTTTCTTT.

The chain joins TRBV11-3 to TRBJ1-4; D is possibly TRBD1 (6 bases). The CDR3 spans 16 residues. V gave up 5 bases and J gave up 4 bases, with 17 bases separating them. The germline V gene encodes CDR1 SGHNT and CDR2 YENEEA. CDR3 residues: CASSQGSNSLNEKLFF. As DNA, the CDR3 is TGTGCCAGCAGCCAGGGGAGCAACTCCCTTAATGAAAAACTGTTTTTT. The entire variable domain, with the rest obtained from reference TRBV11-3 and TRBJ1-4, is as follows: EAGVVQSPRYKIIEKKQPVAFWCNPISGHNTLYWYLQNLGQGPELLIRYENEEAVDDSQLPKDRFSAERLKGVDSTLKIQPAELGDSAVYLCASSQGSNSLNEKLFFGSGTQLSVL.

The chain is built from TRBV19 and TRBJ1-6, with D maybe TRBD1 (5 bases). The V and J ends lost 7 bases and 6 bases respectively, with 7 bases between them. The V gene's germline CDR1 is LNHDA and CDR2 SQIVND (reference sequence). The CDR3 runs 12 residues. The CDR3 region is CASMGGNSPLHF. The CDR3 region has the DNA TGTGCCAGTATGGGGGGTAATTCACCCCTCCACTTT.

This rearrangement joins TRBV6-5 to TRBJ2-5; D possibly corresponds to TRBD1 (6 bases). The CDR3 runs to 13 residues. Trimming removed 5 bases from V and 1 base from J, with 8 bases in between. Germline loops: CDR1 MNHEY, CDR2 SVGAGI. CDR3 loop: CASSPTGQETQYF. In nucleotides, the CDR3 is TGTGCCAGCAGTCCGACAGGCCAAGAGACCCAGTACTTC.

This chain links TRBV4-2 with TRBJ1-2; perhaps TRBD1 as D (5 bases). V dropped 1 base and J dropped 3 bases, with 9 bases sitting between them. This CDR3 is built from 14 residues. CDR1 and CDR2 (germline): LGHNA, YNFKEQ. This CDR3 is CASSQVGGYYGYTF. The CDR3 DNA sequence: TGTGCCAGCAGCCAAGTGGGGGGGTACTATGGCTACACCTTC.

This clone came up once. V and J are TRBV6-5 and TRBJ2-7; weak D call: TRBD1 (6 bases). The germline V gene encodes CDR1 MNHEY and CDR2 SVGAGI. V gave up 7 bases and J gave up 7 bases, with 23 bases separating them. The CDR3 extends over 15 amino acids. The CDR3 sequence is CASKPRRDTLGEQYF. CDR3 bases: TGTGCCAGCAAACCTCGTCGGGACACCCTTGGGGAGCAGTACTTC.

The genes are TRBV2 and TRBJ1-5; D gene unclear. The ends were cut back, 3 bases at V and 1 base at J, with 13 bases in the middle. CDR3 size: 16 residues. Germline V CDR1 and CDR2: SNHLY, FYNNEI. The CDR3 sequence: CASSDNLLWSNQPQHF. CDR3 DNA sequence: TGTGCCAGCAGTGACAACCTCCTCTGGAGCAATCAGCCCCAGCATTTT. The variable domain in full, with the rest retrieved from reference TRBV2 and TRBJ1-5, is EPEVTQTPSHQVTQMGQEVILRCVPISNHLYFYWYRQILGQKVEFLVSFYNNEISEKSEIFDDQFSVERPDGSNFTLKIRSTKLEDSAMYFCASSDNLLWSNQPQHFGDGTRLSIL.

The J gene is TRBJ1-1, the V gene TRBV5-4, with 7 bases matching TRBD1. Germline CDR1 reads SGHNT; CDR2 reads YYREEE (reference sequence). This CDR3 has 15 amino acids. With V trimmed by 2 bases and J by 0 bases, 4 bases remained unmatched. CDR3 in amino acids: CASSLPGQLNTEAFF. The CDR3 nucleotides read TGTGCCAGCAGCTTACCGGGACAGCTGAACACTGAAGCTTTCTTT.

This chain joins TRBV29-1 and TRBJ2-1; D remains unclear. Germline CDR1 SQVTM, CDR2 ANQGSEA. This CDR3 contains 13 residues. Trimming pared 4 bases from V and 9 bases from J, leaving 16 bases between. The CDR3 is CSVALRVDGEQFF. The CDR3 nucleotides are TGCAGCGTTGCGCTCCGGGTGGACGGTGAGCAGTTCTTC.

This CDR3 reads CASSPPIGSRGELFF. Here the CDR3 DNA reads TGTGCCAGCTCACCACCTATTGGGTCCAGAGGGGAGCTGTTTTTT. This chain links TRBV18 with TRBJ2-2; D call uncertain. CDR1 is KGHSH, CDR2 LQKENI, per germline. The CDR3 covers 15 residues. Trimming stripped 0 bases from V and 8 bases from J, with 13 bases between.